This T cell receptor (beta chain) originates from a study of blood T cell repertoires in COVID-19. The CDR3 covers 16 residues. The V gene end was trimmed by 0 bases and the J gene end by 5 bases; junction bases not matched to a gene: 9. Germline CDR1 is SGHRS and CDR2 is YFSETQ. This clone was picked up one time. Using immunoSEQ multiplex PCR, the repertoire was profiled, and TCRdb retains in-frame clones only, with some absent. The profile shows 95,000 to 150,000 clones, approximately 87% of them singletons. This TCR was sampled from a man in his sixties with acute or convalescent COVID-19. Material: peripheral blood. The chain joins TRBV5-1 to TRBJ2-7, with 9 bases fitting TRBD1. The CDR3: CASSLDGTGKSDEQYF. The CDR3 DNA reads as TGCGCCAGCAGCTTGGACGGGACAGGGAAATCGGACGAGCAGTACTTC.